The clone carrying this T cell receptor (beta chain) appeared once. Its target is unknown. CD4+ cell separation produced CD45RA+ naive and CD45RA-negative memory subsets. The record originates from a study of shared clonotypes between healthy human individuals. Measured with immunoSEQ multiplex PCR; TCRdb has only the in-frame clones, and not every one. The data hold hundreds of thousands of clones, with about 97% observed a single time. This CDR3 spans 12 amino acids. V gave up 6 bases and J gave up 7 bases; unmatched junction bases: 4. Germline V gene sequence: CDR1 SQVTM, CDR2 ANQGSEA. Study-wide results and caveats: A generally larger estimated richness was seen in naive subsets than in memory subsets.

The rearrangement uses TRBV29-1 and TRBJ2-2; 8 bases align to TRBD2. This sequence was found in a woman in her 30s in good health. Material for sequencing was naive CD4+ T cells sorted from blood. The subset here: CD45RA+ positively selected. DNA for the CDR3: TGCAGCGTAGGTAGCGGGATCGGGGAGCTGTTTTTT. Protein sequence: CSVGSGIGELFF.